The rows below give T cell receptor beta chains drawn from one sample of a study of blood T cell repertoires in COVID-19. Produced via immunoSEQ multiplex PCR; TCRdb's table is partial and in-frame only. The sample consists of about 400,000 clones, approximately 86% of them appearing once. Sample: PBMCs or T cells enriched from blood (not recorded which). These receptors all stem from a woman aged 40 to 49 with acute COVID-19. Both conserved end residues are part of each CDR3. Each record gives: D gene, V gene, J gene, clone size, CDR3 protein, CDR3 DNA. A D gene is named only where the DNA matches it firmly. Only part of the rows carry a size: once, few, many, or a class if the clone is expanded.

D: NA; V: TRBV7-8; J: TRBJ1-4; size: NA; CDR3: CASSLDRGAANEKLFF; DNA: TGTGCCAGCAGCTTAGATCGGGGGGCAGCTAATGAAAAACTGTTTTTT
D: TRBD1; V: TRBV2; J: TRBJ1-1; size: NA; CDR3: CASTPDRANTEAFF; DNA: TGTGCCAGCACTCCAGACAGGGCGAACACTGAAGCTTTCTTT
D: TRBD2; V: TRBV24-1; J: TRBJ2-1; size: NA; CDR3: CATSLAGYNEQFF; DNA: TGTGCCACCAGTCTAGCGGGATACAATGAGCAGTTCTTC
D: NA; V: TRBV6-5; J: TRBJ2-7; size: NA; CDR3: CASRGPSYEQYF; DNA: TGTGCCAGCAGGGGCCCCTCCTACGAGCAGTACTTC
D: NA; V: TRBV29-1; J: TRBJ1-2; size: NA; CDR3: CSVVEGIWNYGYTF; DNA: TGCAGCGTTGTGGAGGGAATTTGGAACTATGGCTACACCTTC
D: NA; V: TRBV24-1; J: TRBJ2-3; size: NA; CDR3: CATSERTVFRADTQYF; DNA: TGTGCCACCAGTGAACGGACGGTCTTCAGGGCAGATACGCAGTATTTT
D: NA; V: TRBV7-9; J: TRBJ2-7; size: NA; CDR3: CASSPDNYEQYF; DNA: TGTGCCAGCAGCCCAGATAACTACGAGCAGTACTTC
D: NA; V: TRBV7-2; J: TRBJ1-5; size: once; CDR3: CASSSPGAFGQPQHF; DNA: TGTGCCAGCAGCTCCCCGGGAGCATTTGGGCAGCCCCAGCATTTT
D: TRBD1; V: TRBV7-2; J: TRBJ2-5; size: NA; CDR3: CASSLGGYGQGQETQYF; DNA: TGTGCCAGCAGCTTAGGGGGGTATGGACAGGGTCAAGAGACCCAGTACTTC
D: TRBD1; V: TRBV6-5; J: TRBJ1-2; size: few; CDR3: CASSTTGSHNYGYTF; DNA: TGTGCCAGCAGCACGACAGGGAGTCACAACTATGGCTACACCTTC
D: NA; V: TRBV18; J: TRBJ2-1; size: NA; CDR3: CASSPEDFVSSSYNEQFF; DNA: TGTGCCAGCTCACCAGAAGATTTCGTATCGAGCTCCTACAATGAGCAGTTCTTC
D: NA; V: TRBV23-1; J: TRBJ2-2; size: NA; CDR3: CASEHQKANTGELFF; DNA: TGCGCCAGCGAGCACCAAAAAGCGAACACCGGGGAGCTGTTTTTT
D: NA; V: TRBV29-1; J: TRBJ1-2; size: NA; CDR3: CSVESQGKLSGYTF; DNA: TGCAGCGTTGAAAGTCAGGGGAAGCTCTCTGGCTACACCTTC
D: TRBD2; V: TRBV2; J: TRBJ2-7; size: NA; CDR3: CASSVKFGGAGEQYF; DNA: TGTGCCAGCAGTGTAAAGTTCGGGGGGGCCGGAGAGCAGTACTTC
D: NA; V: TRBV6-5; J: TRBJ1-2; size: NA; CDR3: CASSLTQTGIYGYTF; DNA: TGTGCCAGCAGTTTAACCCAGACAGGAATCTATGGCTACACCTTC
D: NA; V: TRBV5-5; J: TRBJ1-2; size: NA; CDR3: CASSLSRGGENYGYTF; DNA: TGTGCCAGCAGCTTATCCCGGGGGGGAGAAAACTATGGCTACACCTTC
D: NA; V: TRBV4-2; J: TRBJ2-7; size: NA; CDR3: CASSQDLGAHSYEQYF; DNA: TGTGCCAGCAGCCAAGATTTAGGGGCCCACTCCTACGAGCAGTACTTC
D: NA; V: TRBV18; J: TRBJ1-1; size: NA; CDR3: CASSLGAPEAFF; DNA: TGTGCCAGCTCACTTGGAGCACCCGAAGCTTTCTTT
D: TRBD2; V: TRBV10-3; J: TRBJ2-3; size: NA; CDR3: CAIGTSGAETDTQYF; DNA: TGTGCCATCGGGACTAGCGGGGCCGAGACAGATACGCAGTATTTT
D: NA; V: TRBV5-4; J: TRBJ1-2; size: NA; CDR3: CASSLDRANYGYTF; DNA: TGTGCCAGCAGCTTGGACCGAGCTAACTATGGCTACACCTTC
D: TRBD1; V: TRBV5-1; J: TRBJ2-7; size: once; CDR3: CASSEGQGAFEQYF; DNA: TGCGCCAGCAGCGAAGGACAGGGGGCATTCGAGCAGTACTTC
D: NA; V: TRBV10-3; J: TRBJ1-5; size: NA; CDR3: CAISETGSPQHF; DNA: TGTGCCATCAGTGAGACAGGGTCGCCCCAGCATTTT
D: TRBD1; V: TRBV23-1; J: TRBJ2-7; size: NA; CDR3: CASSQTPDRAWREQYF; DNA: TGCGCCAGCAGTCAAACCCCGGACAGGGCTTGGAGGGAGCAGTACTTC
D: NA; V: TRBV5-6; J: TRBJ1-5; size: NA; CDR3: CASSVGRNQPQHF; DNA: TGTGCCAGCAGCGTAGGGAGAAATCAGCCCCAGCATTTT
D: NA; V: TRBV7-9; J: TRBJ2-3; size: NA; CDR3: CASSLQGQGGFTDTQYF; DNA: TGTGCCAGCAGCTTACAAGGCCAGGGGGGTTTCACAGATACGCAGTATTTT
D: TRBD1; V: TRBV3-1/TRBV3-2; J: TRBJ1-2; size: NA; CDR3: CASSQDWDRGIGYTF; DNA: TGTGCCAGCAGCCAAGATTGGGACAGGGGGATTGGCTACACCTTC
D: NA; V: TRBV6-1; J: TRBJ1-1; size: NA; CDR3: CASSEVAGNTEAFF; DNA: TGTGCCAGCAGTGAAGTGGCAGGGAACACTGAAGCTTTCTTT
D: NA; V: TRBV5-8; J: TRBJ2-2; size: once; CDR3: CASSRQGTSLGTGELFF; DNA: TGTGCCAGCAGCAGACAGGGGACTAGCCTTGGCACCGGGGAGCTGTTTTTT
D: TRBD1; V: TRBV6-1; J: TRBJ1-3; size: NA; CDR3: CASSEGTGDYGNTIYF; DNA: TGTGCCAGCAGTGAGGGGACAGGGGATTATGGAAACACCATATATTTT
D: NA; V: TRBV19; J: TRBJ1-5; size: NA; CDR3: CASSIWGEGNQPQHF; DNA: TGTGCCAGTAGTATCTGGGGGGAGGGCAATCAGCCCCAGCATTTT
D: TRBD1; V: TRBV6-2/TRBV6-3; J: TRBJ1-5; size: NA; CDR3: CASSYPTGQGARGQPQHF; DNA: TGTGCCAGCAGTTACCCGACCGGACAGGGGGCACGAGGTCAGCCCCAGCATTTT